This T cell receptor (beta chain) was identified in a study of cytomegalovirus exposure and HLA in healthy donors. This CDR3 has 14 amino acids. With V trimmed by 1 base and J by 2 bases, 2 bases remained unmatched. Germline loops: CDR1 GTSNPN, CDR2 SVGIG (reference sequence). 13 Jbeta primers and 60 Vbeta primers were used for the PCR. Profiled with immunoSEQ multiplex PCR; TCRdb holds only in-frame clones, not every one. The profile shows 110,000 or so clones, approximately 80% of them singletons. The TCR originated in a man aged 35 to 55 in good health and CMV-seropositive. The specimen sequenced was PBMCs. The V gene is TRBV30, the J gene TRBJ1-3, with 7 bases lining up with TRBD1. CDR3 coding DNA: TGTGCCTGGAGTGAAACAGGGGCTGGAAACACCATATATTTT. It specifies CAWSETGAGNTIYF. Drawing the rest from reference TRBV30 and TRBJ1-3, the complete variable domain is SQTIHQWPATLVQPVGSPLSLECTVEGTSNPNLYWYRQAAGRGLQLLFYSVGIGQISSEVPQNLSASRPQDRQFILSSKKLLLSDSGFYLCAWSETGAGNTIYFGEGSWLTVV.